This T cell receptor beta chain emerged from a study of radiation and T cells in renal cell carcinoma. The protocol was immunoSEQ multiplex PCR, while the TCRdb copy is restricted to in-frame clones and leaves out a portion. Of 150,000 or so clones in the sample, 70% to 90% are singletons; the top ten hold more than 10%. Trimming shortened V by 0 bases and J by 2 bases, and 8 bases separated the two germline ends. The CDR3 spans 14 residues. Germline V gives CDR1 SGHTS, CDR2 YDEGEE. The time point is: baseline pretreatment blood. The treatment: 15 Gy SBRT to primary tumor, nephrectomy 4 weeks later. The tumor was a clear cell renal cell carcinoma.

The TCR was taken from a woman in her forties or fifties with renal cell carcinoma. The chain has TRBV5-8 and TRBJ1-2, with D uncertain. This sample comprised blood, obtained from a patient whose treatment included radiotherapy and nephrectomy. Here the CDR3 DNA reads TGTGCCAGCAGCTTGGCAAGAGGGAACTATGGCTACACCTTC. Protein product: CASSLARGNYGYTF.